One T cell receptor beta chain is described in this entry. This sample stems from a study of human T cells and chemical hapten exposure. J gave up 6 bases and V 3 bases, and 7 bases lay outside the gene matches. The CDR3 runs 14 residues. Original analysis: Counts of TCRs in each sample centred on a median of 95,638 and extended from roughly 25,000 to 750,000. One entry per CDR3 protein results from TCRdb running MiXCR on the RACE reads. The V and J calls shown here were made by TCRdb, not taken from the authors' results. There are over 60,000 distinct CDR3 sequences in the sample; about a tenth occur only once, and 6.5% to 8.5% lies in the top ten. Time point noted: patch test 2, 6 weeks after DPC sensitization. Treatment described: therapeutic diphenylcyclopropenone sensitization with weekly scalp DPC.

This clonotype was sampled from a woman between 50 and 59 years old with alopecia areata. Some clones in this sample may be carry-over from other donors' samples. The sample was whole blood, taken in connection with sensitization to the hapten diphenylcyclopropenone (DPC). V gene TRBV12-3 or TRBV12-4 combines with J gene TRBJ2-7, with 8 bases that match TRBD1. CDR3 DNA: TGTGCCAGCAGTTTCGGACAGGGACAAGTCGAGCAGTACTTC. This encodes CASSFGQGQVEQYF.